Listed below are T cell receptor beta chains from one sample, sequenced in a study of beta chain features in type 1 diabetes. Clones were sequenced by immunoSEQ multiplex PCR, and TCRdb holds only the in-frame ones, with some missing. Of more than 200,000 clones in the sample, under 20% were seen once. The sample comprised naive CD4+ T cells from blood. The source is a man aged 30 to 45 with type 1 diabetes. Both conserved end residues are part of each CDR3. Fields, in order: V gene, CDR3 protein.

TRBV25-1,CASNTGYTEAFF
TRBV28,CASSTTDWGYTF
TRBV11-2,CASSSGGPNEQFF
TRBV4-1,CASSLAAGVSTDTQYF
TRBV27,CASSLSTGRREKLFF
TRBV2,CASSLQETQYF
TRBV5-1,CASSLSPRTDTQYF
TRBV25-1,CASSVSGRAFTGELFF
TRBV29-1,CSVQTGLGTEAFF
TRBV28,CASSPRGLAGGYNEQFF
TRBV2,CASSEVETQYF
TRBV4-1,CASSQLAGTPSYEQYF
TRBV6-5,CASSRPGSYNEQFF
TRBV29-1,CSVVEGAREETQYF
TRBV29-1,CSALGQGATKTQYF
TRBV6-5,CASSPLVKSYNEQFF
TRBV7-6,CASSLAPGQGPYNEQFF
TRBV20-1,CSASSHNEQFF
TRBV29-1,CSVEQEPPDTQYF
TRBV2,CASSERETQYF
TRBV29-1,CSVAPSRETQYF
TRBV7-2,CASRQSGRGSQDTQYF
TRBV9,CASSFDQGGETQYF
TRBV4-1,CASSLGLAGVSNEQFF
TRBV29-1,CSVVDSNQPQHF
TRBV5-1,CASSLTVQETQYF
TRBV15,CATSARSNTEAFF